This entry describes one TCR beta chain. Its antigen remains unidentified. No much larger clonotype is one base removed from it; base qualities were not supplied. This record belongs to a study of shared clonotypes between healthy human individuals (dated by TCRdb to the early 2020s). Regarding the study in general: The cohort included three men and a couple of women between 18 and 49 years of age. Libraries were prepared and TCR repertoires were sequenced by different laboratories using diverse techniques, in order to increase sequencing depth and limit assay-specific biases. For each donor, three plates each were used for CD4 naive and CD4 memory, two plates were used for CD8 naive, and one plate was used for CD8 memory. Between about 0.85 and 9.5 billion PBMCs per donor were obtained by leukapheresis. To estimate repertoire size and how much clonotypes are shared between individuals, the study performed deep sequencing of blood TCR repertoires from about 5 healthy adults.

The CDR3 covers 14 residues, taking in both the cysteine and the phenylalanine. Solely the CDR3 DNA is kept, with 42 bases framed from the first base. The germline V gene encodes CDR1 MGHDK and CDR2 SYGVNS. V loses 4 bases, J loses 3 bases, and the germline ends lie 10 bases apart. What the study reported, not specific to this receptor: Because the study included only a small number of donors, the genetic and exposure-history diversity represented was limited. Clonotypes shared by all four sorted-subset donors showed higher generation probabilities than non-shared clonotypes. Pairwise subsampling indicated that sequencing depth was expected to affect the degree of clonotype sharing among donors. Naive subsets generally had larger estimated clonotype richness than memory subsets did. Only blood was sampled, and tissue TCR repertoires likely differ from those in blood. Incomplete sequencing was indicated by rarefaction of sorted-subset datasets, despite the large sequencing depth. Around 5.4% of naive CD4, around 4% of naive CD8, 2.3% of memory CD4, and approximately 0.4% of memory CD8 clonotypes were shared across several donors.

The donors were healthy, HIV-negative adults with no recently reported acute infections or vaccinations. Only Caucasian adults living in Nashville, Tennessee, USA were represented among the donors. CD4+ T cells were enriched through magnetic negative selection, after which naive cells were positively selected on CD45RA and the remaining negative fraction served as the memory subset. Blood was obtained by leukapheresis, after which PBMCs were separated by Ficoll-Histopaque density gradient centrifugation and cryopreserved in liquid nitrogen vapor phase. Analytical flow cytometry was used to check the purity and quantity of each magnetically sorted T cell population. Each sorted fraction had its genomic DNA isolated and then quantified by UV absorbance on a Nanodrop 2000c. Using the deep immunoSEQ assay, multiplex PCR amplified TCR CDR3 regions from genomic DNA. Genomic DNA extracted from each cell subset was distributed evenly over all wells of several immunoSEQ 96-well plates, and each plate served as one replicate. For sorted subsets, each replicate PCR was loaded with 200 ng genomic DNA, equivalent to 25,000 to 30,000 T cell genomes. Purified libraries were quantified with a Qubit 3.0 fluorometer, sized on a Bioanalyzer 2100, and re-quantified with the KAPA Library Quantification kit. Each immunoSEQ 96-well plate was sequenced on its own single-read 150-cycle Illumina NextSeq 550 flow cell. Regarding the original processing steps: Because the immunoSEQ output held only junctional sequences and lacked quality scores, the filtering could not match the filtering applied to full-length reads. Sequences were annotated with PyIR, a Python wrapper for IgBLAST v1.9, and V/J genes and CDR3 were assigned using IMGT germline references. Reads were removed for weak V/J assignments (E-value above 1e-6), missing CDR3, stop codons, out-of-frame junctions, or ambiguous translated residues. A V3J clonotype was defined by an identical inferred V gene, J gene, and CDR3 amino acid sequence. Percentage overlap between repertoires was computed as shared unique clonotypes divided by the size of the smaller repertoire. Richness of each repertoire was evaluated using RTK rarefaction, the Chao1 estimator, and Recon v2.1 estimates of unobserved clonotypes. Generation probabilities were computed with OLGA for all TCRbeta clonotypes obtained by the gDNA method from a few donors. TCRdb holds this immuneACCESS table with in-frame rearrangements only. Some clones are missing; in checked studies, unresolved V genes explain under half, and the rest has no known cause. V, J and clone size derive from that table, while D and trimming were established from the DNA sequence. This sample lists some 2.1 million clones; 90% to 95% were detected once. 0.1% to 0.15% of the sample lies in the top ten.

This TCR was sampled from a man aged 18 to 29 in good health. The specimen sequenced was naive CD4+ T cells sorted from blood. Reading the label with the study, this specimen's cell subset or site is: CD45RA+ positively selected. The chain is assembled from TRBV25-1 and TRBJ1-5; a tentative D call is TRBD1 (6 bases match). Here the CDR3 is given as CASSAPGANQPQHF. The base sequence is TGTGCCAGCAGTGCGCCGGGGGCCAATCAGCCCCAGCATTTT.